The clone carrying this T cell receptor (beta chain) was counted ten times or more. No antigen is known for it. The entry originates in a study of Graves' ophthalmopathy and Graves' hyperthyroidism. At the level of the study: The study drew peripheral blood at initial diagnosis, before any treatment. Notes on the study in general: Sensitivity reached approximately 88% and specificity around 81% for a 13-signature model separating ophthalmopathy from stable hyperthyroidism. The majority of expanded thyroid clonotypes above 0.001 frequency also occurred in blood.

Using RNA transcripts, the TCR beta CDR3 regions were amplified. First-round RT-PCR employed HTBI primers, with a second-round multiplex PCR after it. MiXCR, run by TCRdb on the multiplex PCR reads, gives a single entry per CDR3 protein. The table includes approximately 380,000 distinct CDR3 sequences, around 21% detected once. The germline V gene has CDR1 SNHLY and CDR2 FYNNEI. V was clipped by 5 bases and J by 1 base, with 18 bases between them. The CDR3 length is 17 residues. What was sequenced was peripheral blood. The gene calls are TRBV2 and TRBJ2-4, with D perhaps matching TRBD2 (6 bases). This sequence was found in a woman aged 18-35 years with stable Graves' hyperthyroidism. The CDR3 sequence: CASSRKRREFAKNIQYF. CDR3 in DNA: TGTGCCAGCAGTCGAAAACGTCGGGAGTTTGCCAAAAACATTCAGTACTTC.